This passage covers 17 T cell receptor beta chains from one sample sequenced in a study of T-cell memory formation after mild COVID-19. In TCRdb, the 5' RACE reads were re-called with MiXCR into one record per CDR3 protein. The sample has 410,000 or so distinct CDR3 sequences, 23% seen once. The sample comprised PBMCs or a T cell subset sorted from them (not recorded which). The receptor source for this set is an adult woman who had mild COVID-19 (a few samples of this study predate the infection). Cell type and time point are not known.

Details on this clonotype: A junction end diverges from the germline sequence, so it may reflect a read error. The gene calls are TRBV27 and TRBJ2-5, with 9 bases fitting TRBD1. Germline-derived CDR1 and CDR2 are MNHEY and SMNVEV (reference sequence). The CDR3 is 12 residues long. The CDR3 spells CASSLGTGTILF. DNA for the CDR3: TGTGCCAGCAGTCTGGGGACAGGGACTATCCTCTTC.

This clonotype was observed a few times. The chain uses TRBV12-3 or TRBV12-4 and TRBJ1-1; D is unresolved. The V end lost 3 bases, the J end lost 1 base, and 15 bases lay between the germline ends. The CDR3 length is 16 residues. CDR3 sequence reads: CASSFYKWVPNTEAFF. The CDR3 region has the DNA TGTGCCAGCAGTTTTTACAAATGGGTTCCGAACACTGAAGCTTTCTTT.

As DNA, the CDR3 is TGTGCCAGTACTCCAAGGACAGTAATGAACACTGAAGCTTTCTTT. Amino acids: CASTPRTVMNTEAFF. This chain connects TRBV2 to TRBJ1-1, with D perhaps TRBD1 (6 bases). The CDR3 is made up of 15 amino acids. The germline V and J ends were trimmed by 9 bases and 0 bases, with 17 bases remaining between them. Germline CDR1 SNHLY, CDR2 FYNNEI.

This clonotype came up many times. The chain recombines TRBV5-1 with TRBJ2-3; no clear D. The length of the CDR3 is 14 residues. CDR1 is SGHRS and CDR2 is YFSETQ in the germline V gene. V was cut by 0 bases and J by 2 bases, with 7 bases left in between. CDR3 sequence: CASSLEVATDTQYF. The CDR3 DNA sequence: TGCGCCAGCAGCTTGGAGGTCGCCACAGATACGCAGTATTTT.

This clonotype was found many times. The chain employs TRBV20-1 and TRBJ1-1, with D unclear. The ends were cut back, 1 base at V and 1 base at J, with 7 bases in the middle. Germline V CDR1 and CDR2: DFQATT, SNEGSKA (reference sequence). This CDR3 contains 13 residues. For the CDR3, the DNA is TGCAGTGCTAGAGTTTGGGGGAACACTGAAGCTTTCTTT. This gives the protein CSARVWGNTEAFF.

This clonotype has more than one count but fewer than ten. The gene calls are TRBV7-9 and TRBJ2-1, with TRBD2 identical over 8 bases. The CDR3 is 18 amino acids. Per germline, CDR1 SEHNR and CDR2 FQNEAQ (reference sequence). V shed 6 bases, J shed 6 bases, and the junction held 19 bases outside the gene matches. The CDR3 DNA is TGTGCCAGCAGGTCCAGAGCGGGAGAGGGGTACGGGGTCAATGAGCAGTTCTTC. The encoded protein is CASRSRAGEGYGVNEQFF.

This clonotype was observed a handful of times. The chain links TRBV7-3 to TRBJ2-7; TRBD2 agrees at 7 bases. Trimming removed 2 bases from V and 0 bases from J; junction bases left unmatched: 4. Germline lookup yields CDR1 SGHTA and CDR2 FQGTGA. The CDR3 is 15 residues long. The chain's CDR3 is CASSLERGPSYEQYF. DNA for the CDR3: TGTGCCAGCAGCTTAGAGCGGGGACCCTCCTACGAGCAGTACTTC.

V is TRBV6-1 and J is TRBJ2-7; 9 bases are shared with TRBD1. The CDR3 is 14 amino acids. Germline V gene lookup returns CDR1 MNHNS and CDR2 SASEGT. Trimming took 4 bases from V and 3 from J; bases not matched to a gene: 4. DNA of the CDR3: TGTGCCAGCAGTGTTTCGGGACAGGGCTACGAGCAGTACTTC. Protein product: CASSVSGQGYEQYF.

The chain carries TRBV4-1 and TRBJ2-1, with D maybe TRBD1 (6 bases). V was trimmed by 8 bases and J by 5 bases, leaving 19 bases between them. The germline gives CDR1 MGHRA, CDR2 YSYEKL. This CDR3 is built from 15 residues. CDR3 in amino acids: CASRLRAGDNNEQFF. The CDR3 bases are TGCGCCAGCCGGTTGAGGGCAGGGGATAACAATGAGCAGTTCTTC.

In its sample, this clonotype was seen a few times. The chain employs TRBV5-1 and TRBJ1-1, with no clear D. This CDR3 spans 15 amino acids. Germline lookup yields CDR1 SGHRS and CDR2 YFSETQ. With 3 bases removed from V and 4 bases from J, the gap between germline ends came to 16 bases. The CDR3 nucleotides read TGCGCCAGCAGCTCCCAATCCGGGGAGGGCACTGAAGCTTTCTTT. Amino acids: CASSSQSGEGTEAFF.

The chain carries TRBV29-1 and TRBJ2-1; D is unclear. The CDR3 consists of 12 residues. V gave up 2 bases and J gave up 10 bases, with 12 bases separating them. CDR1 and CDR2 (germline): SQVTM, ANQGSEA. In DNA form, the CDR3 reads TGCAGCGTTGAATTAGTTCCAGACGAGCAGTTCTTC. Translated: CSVELVPDEQFF.

The V gene is TRBV3-1, the J gene TRBJ2-3, with D possibly being TRBD2 (6 bases). V was shortened by 5 bases and J by 4 bases, with 16 bases between the two germline ends. Germline assignment: CDR1 LGHDT and CDR2 YNNKEL (reference sequence). This CDR3 region has 15 residues. CDR3 region: CASSRVGGPSDTQYF. The CDR3 DNA reads as TGTGCCAGCAGCAGAGTAGGAGGGCCCTCAGATACGCAGTATTTT.

V usage is TRBV20-1 and J usage is TRBJ2-1; 10 bases fit TRBD2. V lost 4 bases, J lost 4 bases, and 13 bases stayed unmatched. The CDR3 has 17 amino acids. Germline V lookup: CDR1 DFQATT, CDR2 SNEGSKA (reference sequence). The CDR3 bases are TGCAGTGCTATTGGACGTGGAGGGACTAGCGCTTACAATGAGCAGTTCTTC. Amino acid sequence: CSAIGRGGTSAYNEQFF.

This clonotype has more than one count but fewer than ten. The V gene is TRBV20-1, the J gene TRBJ1-4, with no clear D. Germline loops: CDR1 DFQATT, CDR2 SNEGSKA (reference sequence). V was shortened by 2 bases and J by 3 bases, with 13 bases between the two germline ends. The CDR3 length is 15 residues. This CDR3 reads CSARYPGLANEKLFF. The CDR3 bases are TGCAGTGCTAGATATCCGGGCCTCGCTAATGAAAAACTGTTTTTT.

The chain combines TRBV29-1 with TRBJ1-2, with no clear D. CDR3 length: 13 residues. Germline lookup yields CDR1 SQVTM and CDR2 ANQGSEA. V was cut by 0 bases and J by 5 bases, with 10 bases left in between. CDR3 loop: CSVEEGWFYGYTF. DNA for the CDR3: TGCAGCGTTGAAGAAGGGTGGTTTTATGGCTACACCTTC.

V and J are TRBV15 and TRBJ1-5; no firm D call. The germline V gene has CDR1 LNHNV and CDR2 YYDKDF (reference sequence). Trimming removed 2 bases from V and 3 bases from J, with 17 bases in between. This CDR3 is 17 amino acids long. CDR3 sequence (DNA): TGTGCCACCAGCAGACCCCGTAGCGTGGGAAACAATCAGCCCCAGCATTTT. It specifies CATSRPRSVGNNQPQHF.

This clonotype occurred a few times. V and J are TRBV7-9 and TRBJ2-1; D is perhaps TRBD1 (6 bases). In germline, CDR1 is SEHNR, CDR2 FQNEAQ (reference sequence). Trimming cost V 4 bases and J 3 bases, with 13 bases left between them. CDR3 length equals 15 residues. CDR3 sequence: CASSSLQGNYNEQFF. As DNA, the CDR3 is TGTGCCAGCAGCTCACTACAGGGAAACTACAATGAGCAGTTCTTC.